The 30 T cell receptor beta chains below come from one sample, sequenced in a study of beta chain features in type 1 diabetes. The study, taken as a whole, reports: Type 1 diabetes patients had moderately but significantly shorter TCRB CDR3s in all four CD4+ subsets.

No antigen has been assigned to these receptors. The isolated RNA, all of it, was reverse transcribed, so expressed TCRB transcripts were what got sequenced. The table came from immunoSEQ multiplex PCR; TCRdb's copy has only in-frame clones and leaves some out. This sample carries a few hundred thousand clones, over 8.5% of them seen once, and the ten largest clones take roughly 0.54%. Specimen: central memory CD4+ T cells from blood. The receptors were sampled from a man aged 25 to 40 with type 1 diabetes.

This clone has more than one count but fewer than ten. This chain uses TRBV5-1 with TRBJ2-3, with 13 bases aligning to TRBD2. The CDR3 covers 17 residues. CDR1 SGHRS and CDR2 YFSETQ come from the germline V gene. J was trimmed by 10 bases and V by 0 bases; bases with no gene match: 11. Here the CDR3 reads CASSLGLAGGSGGAQYF. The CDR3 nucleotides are TGCGCCAGCAGCTTGGGACTAGCGGGAGGCTCGGGTGGCGCGCAGTATTTT.

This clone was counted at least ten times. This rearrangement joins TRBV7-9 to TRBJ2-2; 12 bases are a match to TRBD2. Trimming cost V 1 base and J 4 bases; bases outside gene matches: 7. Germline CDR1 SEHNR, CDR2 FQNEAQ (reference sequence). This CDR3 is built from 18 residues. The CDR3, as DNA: TGTGCCAGCAGCTTAGGACTAGCGGGAGCTCTGATCACCGGGGAGCTGTTTTTT. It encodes CASSLGLAGALITGELFF.

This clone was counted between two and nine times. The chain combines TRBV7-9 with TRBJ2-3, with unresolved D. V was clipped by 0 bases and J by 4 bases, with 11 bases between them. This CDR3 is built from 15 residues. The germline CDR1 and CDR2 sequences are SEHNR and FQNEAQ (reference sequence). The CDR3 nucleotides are TGTGCCAGCAGCTTAGCAGGGCTGAACGCAGATACGCAGTATTTT. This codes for CASSLAGLNADTQYF.

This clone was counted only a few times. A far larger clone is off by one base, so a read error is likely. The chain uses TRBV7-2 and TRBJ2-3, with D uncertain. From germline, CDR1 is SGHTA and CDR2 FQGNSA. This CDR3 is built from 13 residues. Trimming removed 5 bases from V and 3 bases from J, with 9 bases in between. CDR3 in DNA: TGTGCCAGCAGCCCCTTCCGGACAGATACGCAGTATTTT. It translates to CASSPFRTDTQYF. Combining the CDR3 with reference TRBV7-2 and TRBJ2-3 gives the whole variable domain GAGVSQSPSNKVTEKGKDVELRCDPISGHTALYWYRQSLGQGLEFLIYFQGNSAPDKSGLPSDRFSAERTGGSVSTLTIQRTQQEDSAVYLCASSPFRTDTQYFGPGTRLTVL.

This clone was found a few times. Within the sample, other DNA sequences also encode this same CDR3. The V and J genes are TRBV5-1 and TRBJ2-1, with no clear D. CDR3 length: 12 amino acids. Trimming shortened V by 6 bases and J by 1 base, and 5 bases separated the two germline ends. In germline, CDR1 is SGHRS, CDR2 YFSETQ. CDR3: CASTDSYNEQFF. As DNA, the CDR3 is TGCGCCAGCACCGATTCCTACAATGAGCAGTTCTTC.

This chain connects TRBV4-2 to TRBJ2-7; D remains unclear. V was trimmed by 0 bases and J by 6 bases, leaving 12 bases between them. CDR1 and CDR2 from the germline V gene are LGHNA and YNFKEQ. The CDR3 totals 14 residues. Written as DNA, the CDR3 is TGTGCCAGCAGCCAAGAGTCGACCCCCGTCGAGCAGTACTTC. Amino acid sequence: CASSQESTPVEQYF.

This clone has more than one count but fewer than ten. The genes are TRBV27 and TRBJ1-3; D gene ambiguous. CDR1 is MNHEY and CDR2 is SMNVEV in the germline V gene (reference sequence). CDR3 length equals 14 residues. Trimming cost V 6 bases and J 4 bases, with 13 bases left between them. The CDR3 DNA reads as TGTGCCAGCAGCCCGTTGGGTCACGGAAACACCATATATTTT. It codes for CASSPLGHGNTIYF.

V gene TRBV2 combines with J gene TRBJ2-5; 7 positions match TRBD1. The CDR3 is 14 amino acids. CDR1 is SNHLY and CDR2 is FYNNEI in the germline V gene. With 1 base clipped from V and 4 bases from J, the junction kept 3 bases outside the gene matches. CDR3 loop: CASSEGTGGETQYF. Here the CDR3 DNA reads TGTGCCAGCAGTGAAGGGACAGGCGGAGAGACCCAGTACTTC.

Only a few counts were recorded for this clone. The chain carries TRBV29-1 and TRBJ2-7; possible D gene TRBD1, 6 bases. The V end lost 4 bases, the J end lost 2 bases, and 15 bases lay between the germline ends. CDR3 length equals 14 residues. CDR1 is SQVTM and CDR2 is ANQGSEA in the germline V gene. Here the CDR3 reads CSVAPQGWTYEQYF. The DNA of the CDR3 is TGCAGCGTTGCCCCACAGGGATGGACCTACGAGCAGTACTTC.

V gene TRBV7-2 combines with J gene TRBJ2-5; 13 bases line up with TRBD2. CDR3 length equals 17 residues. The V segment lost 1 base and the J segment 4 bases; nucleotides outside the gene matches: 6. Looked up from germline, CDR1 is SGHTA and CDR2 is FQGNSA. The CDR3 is CASSLGGTSGMGETQYF. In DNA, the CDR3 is TGTGCCAGCAGCTTAGGAGGGACTAGCGGGATGGGAGAGACCCAGTACTTC.

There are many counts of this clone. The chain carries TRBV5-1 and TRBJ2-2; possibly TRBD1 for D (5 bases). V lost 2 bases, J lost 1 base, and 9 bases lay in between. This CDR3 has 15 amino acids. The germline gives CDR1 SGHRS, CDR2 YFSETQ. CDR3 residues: CASSLGTGNTGELFF. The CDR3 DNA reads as TGCGCCAGCAGCTTAGGAACAGGGAACACCGGGGAGCTGTTTTTT.

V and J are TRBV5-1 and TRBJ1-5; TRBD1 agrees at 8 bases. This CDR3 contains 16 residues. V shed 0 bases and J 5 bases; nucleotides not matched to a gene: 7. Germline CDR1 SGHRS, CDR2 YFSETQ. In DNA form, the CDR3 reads TGCGCCAGCAGCTTGGAGCCAGGGGGCTCGTATCAGCCCCAGCATTTT. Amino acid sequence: CASSLEPGGSYQPQHF.

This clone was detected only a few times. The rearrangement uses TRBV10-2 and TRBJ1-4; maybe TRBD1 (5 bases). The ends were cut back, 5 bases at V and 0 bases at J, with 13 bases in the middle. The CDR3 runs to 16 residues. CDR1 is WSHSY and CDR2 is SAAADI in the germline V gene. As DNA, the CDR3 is TGCGCCAGCAGTCGGCAGGGAATACCAACTAATGAAAAACTGTTTTTT. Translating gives CASSRQGIPTNEKLFF.

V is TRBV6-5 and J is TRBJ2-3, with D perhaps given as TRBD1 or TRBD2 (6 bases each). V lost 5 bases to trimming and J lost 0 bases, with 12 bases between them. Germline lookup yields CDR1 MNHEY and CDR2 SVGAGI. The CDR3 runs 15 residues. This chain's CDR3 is CASSPRGASTDTQYF. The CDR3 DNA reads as TGTGCCAGCAGTCCAAGGGGGGCTAGCACAGATACGCAGTATTTT.

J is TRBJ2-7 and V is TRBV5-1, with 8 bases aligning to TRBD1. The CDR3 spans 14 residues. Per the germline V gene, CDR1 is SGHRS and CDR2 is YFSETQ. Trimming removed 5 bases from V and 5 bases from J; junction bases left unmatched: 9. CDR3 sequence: CASSRGSGGDEQYF. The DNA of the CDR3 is TGCGCCAGCAGTCGAGGGTCAGGGGGCGACGAGCAGTACTTC. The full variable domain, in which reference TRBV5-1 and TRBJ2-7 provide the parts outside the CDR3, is KAGVTQTPRYLIKTRGQQVTLSCSPISGHRSVSWYQQTPGQGLQFLFEYFSETQRNKGNFPGRFSGRQFSNSRSEMNVSTLELGDSALYLCASSRGSGGDEQYFGPGTRLTVT.

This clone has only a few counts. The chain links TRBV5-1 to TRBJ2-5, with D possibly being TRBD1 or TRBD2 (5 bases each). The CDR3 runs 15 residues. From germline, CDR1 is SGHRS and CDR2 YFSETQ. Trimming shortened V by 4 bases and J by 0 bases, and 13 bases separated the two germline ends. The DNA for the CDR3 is TGCGCCAGCAGCATCGCCGGGGCGTACCAAGAGACCCAGTACTTC. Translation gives CASSIAGAYQETQYF.

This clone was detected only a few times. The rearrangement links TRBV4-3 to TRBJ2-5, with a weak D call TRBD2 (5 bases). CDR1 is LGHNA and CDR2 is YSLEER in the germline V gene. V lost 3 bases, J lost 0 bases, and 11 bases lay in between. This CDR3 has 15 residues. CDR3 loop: CASSHSGRDQETQYF. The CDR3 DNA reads TGCGCCAGCAGCCACAGCGGACGGGACCAAGAGACCCAGTACTTC.

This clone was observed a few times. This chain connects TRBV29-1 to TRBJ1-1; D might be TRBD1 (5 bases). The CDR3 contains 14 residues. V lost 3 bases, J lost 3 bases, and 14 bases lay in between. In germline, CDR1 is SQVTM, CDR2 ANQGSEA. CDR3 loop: CSVEAGTGDTEAFF. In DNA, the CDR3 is TGCAGCGTTGAGGCGGGGACCGGGGACACTGAAGCTTTCTTT.

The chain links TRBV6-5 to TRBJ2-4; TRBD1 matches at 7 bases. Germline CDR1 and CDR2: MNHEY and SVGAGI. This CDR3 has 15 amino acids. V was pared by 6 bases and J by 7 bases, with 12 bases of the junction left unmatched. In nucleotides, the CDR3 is TGTGCCAGCAGCCGCCGACAGGGTGATGAGAACATTCAGTACTTC. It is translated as CASSRRQGDENIQYF.

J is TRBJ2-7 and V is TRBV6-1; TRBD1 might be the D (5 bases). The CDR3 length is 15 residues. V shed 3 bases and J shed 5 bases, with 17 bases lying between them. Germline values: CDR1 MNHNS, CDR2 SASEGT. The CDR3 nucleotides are TGTGCCAGCAGTGACCCCCATTCAGGGAACGACGAGCAGTACTTC. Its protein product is CASSDPHSGNDEQYF.

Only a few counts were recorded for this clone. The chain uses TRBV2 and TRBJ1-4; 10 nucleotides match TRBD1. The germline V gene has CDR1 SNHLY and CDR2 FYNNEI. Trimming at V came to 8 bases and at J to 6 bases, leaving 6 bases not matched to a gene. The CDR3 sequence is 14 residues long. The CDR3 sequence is CASHRDRGYEKLFF. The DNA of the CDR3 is TGTGCCAGCCACCGGGACAGGGGTTATGAAAAACTGTTTTTT.

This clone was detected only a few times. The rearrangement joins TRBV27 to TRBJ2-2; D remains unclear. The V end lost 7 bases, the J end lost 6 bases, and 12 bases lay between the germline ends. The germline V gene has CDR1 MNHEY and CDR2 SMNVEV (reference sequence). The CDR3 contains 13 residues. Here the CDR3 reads CASTFLRSGELFF. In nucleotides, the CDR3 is TGTGCCAGCACCTTCCTAAGGTCCGGGGAGCTGTTTTTT.

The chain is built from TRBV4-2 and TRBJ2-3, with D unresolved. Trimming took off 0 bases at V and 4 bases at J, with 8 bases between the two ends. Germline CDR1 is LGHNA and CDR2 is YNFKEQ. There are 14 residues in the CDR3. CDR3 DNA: TGTGCCAGCAGCCAAGATACCTACGCAGATACGCAGTATTTT. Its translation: CASSQDTYADTQYF.

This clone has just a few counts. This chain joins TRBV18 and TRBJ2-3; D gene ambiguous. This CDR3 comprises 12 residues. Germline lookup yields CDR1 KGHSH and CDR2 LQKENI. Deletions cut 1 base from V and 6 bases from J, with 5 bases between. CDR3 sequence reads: CASSPLEDTQYF. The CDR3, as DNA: TGTGCCAGCTCACCACTCGAGGATACGCAGTATTTT.

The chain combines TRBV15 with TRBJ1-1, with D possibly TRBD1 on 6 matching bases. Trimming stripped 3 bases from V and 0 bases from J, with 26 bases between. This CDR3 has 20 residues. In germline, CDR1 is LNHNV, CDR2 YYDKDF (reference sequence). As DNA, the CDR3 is TGTGCCACCAGCAGCCCGAGAGGGACCGGGACATCAAATTTGAACACTGAAGCTTTCTTT. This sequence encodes CATSSPRGTGTSNLNTEAFF.

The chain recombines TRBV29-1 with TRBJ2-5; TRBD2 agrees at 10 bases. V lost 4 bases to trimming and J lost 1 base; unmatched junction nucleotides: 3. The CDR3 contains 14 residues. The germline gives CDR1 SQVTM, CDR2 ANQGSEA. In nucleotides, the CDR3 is TGCAGCGTTGTTTGGACTAGCGGCCAAGAGACCCAGTACTTC. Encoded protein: CSVVWTSGQETQYF.

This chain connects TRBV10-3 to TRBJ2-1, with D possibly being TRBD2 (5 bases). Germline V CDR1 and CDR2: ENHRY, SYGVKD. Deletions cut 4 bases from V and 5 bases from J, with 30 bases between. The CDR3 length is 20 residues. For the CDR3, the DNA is TGTGCCATCAGTGGGGGAGCGGCCCCCGCTAGTCCCAGGAGGAACAATGAGCAGTTCTTC. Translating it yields CAISGGAAPASPRRNNEQFF.

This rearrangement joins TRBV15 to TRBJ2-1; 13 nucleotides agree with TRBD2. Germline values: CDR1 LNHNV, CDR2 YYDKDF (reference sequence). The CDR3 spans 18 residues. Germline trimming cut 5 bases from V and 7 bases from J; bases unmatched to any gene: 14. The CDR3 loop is CATSSGLAGVQGVNEQFF. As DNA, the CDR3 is TGTGCCACCAGCTCCGGACTAGCGGGAGTCCAGGGGGTTAATGAGCAGTTCTTC.

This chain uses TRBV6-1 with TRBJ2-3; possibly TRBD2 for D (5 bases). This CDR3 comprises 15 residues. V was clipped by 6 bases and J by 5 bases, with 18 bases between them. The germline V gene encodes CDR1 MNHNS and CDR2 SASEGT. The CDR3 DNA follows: TGTGCCAGCAGGGCTGTGGGGTATGCGGGAGATACGCAGTATTTT. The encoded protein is CASRAVGYAGDTQYF.

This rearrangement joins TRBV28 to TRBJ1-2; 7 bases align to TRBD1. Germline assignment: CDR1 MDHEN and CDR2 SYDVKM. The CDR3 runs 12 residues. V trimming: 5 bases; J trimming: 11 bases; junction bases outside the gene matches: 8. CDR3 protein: CASSRGPTGYTF. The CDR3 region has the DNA TGTGCCAGCAGTCGTGGACCGACAGGGTACACCTTC.